Reported below is one T cell receptor beta chain. The antigen remains undetermined. The data belong to a study of T cell responses to AZD1222 COVID-19 vaccine. Trimming cost V 3 bases and J 0 bases; bases outside gene matches: 9. The V gene's germline CDR1 is SGHDT and CDR2 YYEEEE. This CDR3 is built from 17 residues. General observations from the study: The reported proportion of spike-specific TCRs targeting unmutated variant regions was nearly half. Increased Spike-specific TCR breadth and depth were observed after two AZD1222 doses. Clonal diversity was possibly underestimated, and white British individuals and females predominated among donors.

Using immunoSEQ multiplex PCR, the repertoire was profiled, and TCRdb retains in-frame clones only, with some absent. The sample holds approximately 150,000 clones; about nine tenths are singletons and the top ten take roughly 1.8%. Sequenced material: peripheral blood, taken on day 0 of AZD1222 vaccination. This rearrangement joins TRBV5-6 to TRBJ1-3; 7 positions agree with TRBD1. This receptor was taken from an adult in good health. The CDR3 sequence is CASSSLDRRDSGNTIYF. CDR3 sequence (DNA): TGTGCCAGCAGCTCCTTGGACAGGAGGGACTCTGGAAACACCATATATTTT.